This T cell receptor beta chain was identified during a study of T-cell reconstitution after alpha-beta-depleted transplantation in children. V lost 1 base, J lost 2 bases, and 11 bases lay in between. CDR1 is SGHTA, CDR2 FQGNSA, per germline. The CDR3 loop spans 15 amino acids. Molecular barcoding with unique molecular identifiers was used for the TCRbeta library. TCRdb processed the PCR reads anew with MiXCR; each CDR3 protein has one entry. The sample lists 500,000 to 650,000 distinct CDR3 sequences; 13% were seen once. This clonotype occurred many times. This receptor was taken from a male patient younger than 18 who had a stem cell transplant for acute myeloid leukemia, so the T cells may come from the graft donor. The J gene is TRBJ2-5, the V gene TRBV7-2, with D perhaps TRBD1 or TRBD2 (6 bases each). The specimen was PBMCs, mostly from graft donor cells, collected 360 days after TCRalphabeta/CD19-depleted stem cell transplant. This CDR3 reads CASSLEQGRQETQYF. The DNA for the CDR3 is TGTGCCAGCAGCTTAGAGCAGGGGAGGCAAGAGACCCAGTACTTC. Drawing the rest from reference TRBV7-2 and TRBJ2-5, the complete variable domain is GAGVSQSPSNKVTEKGKDVELRCDPISGHTALYWYRQSLGQGLEFLIYFQGNSAPDKSGLPSDRFSAERTGGSVSTLTIQRTQQEDSAVYLCASSLEQGRQETQYFGPGTRLLVL.